This passage covers 27 T cell receptor beta chains from one sample sequenced in a study of blood T cell repertoires in COVID-19. The table came from immunoSEQ multiplex PCR; TCRdb's copy has only in-frame clones and leaves some out. The repertoire consists of about 180,000 clones, with approximately 80% occurring once and the leading ten covering less than 2%. The sample was peripheral blood. The receptors were sampled from a human donor in a cohort sampled during active COVID-19.

This clone was observed once. The rearrangement uses TRBV2 and TRBJ2-7, with 7 bases fitting TRBD1. The CDR3 length is 13 residues. V lost 8 bases and J lost 0; bases outside the gene matches: 4. CDR1 and CDR2 (germline): SNHLY, FYNNEI. CDR3 sequence reads: CASRQGVSYEQYF. The CDR3 coding sequence is TGTGCCAGCCGTCAGGGGGTCTCCTACGAGCAGTACTTC.

CDR3 protein: CASSDLGSGAYNEQFF. The CDR3 coding sequence is TGTGCCAGCAGTGACCTGGGTTCAGGGGCGTACAATGAGCAGTTCTTC. The J gene is TRBJ2-1, the V gene TRBV27, with D maybe TRBD1 (6 bases). The germline gives CDR1 MNHEY, CDR2 SMNVEV (reference sequence). V gave up 5 bases and J gave up 4 bases, with 18 bases separating them. The CDR3 extends over 16 amino acids.

As to this clone: The same CDR3 is also encoded by other DNA sequences in this sample. The chain recombines TRBV23-1 with TRBJ1-6; 7 positions match TRBD1. TRBV23-1 is an ORF; its function is uncertain. The CDR3 spans 16 residues. The junction had 11 bases not matched to a gene; V was cut back by 4 bases and J by 8 bases. DNA of the CDR3: TGCGCCAGCAGTCTAAAAAGGCGTCAGGGGGATTCACCCCTCCACTTT. Its translation is CASSLKRRQGDSPLHF.

V gene TRBV29-1 combines with J gene TRBJ1-3; no reliable D call. CDR3 size: 15 residues. Trimming left V 4 bases short and J 4 bases short, with 17 bases between. The germline V gene has CDR1 SQVTM and CDR2 ANQGSEA. In DNA form, the CDR3 reads TGCAGCGTTGCTGAACGTCTTTGGGAGGGAAACACCATATATTTT. Residues: CSVAERLWEGNTIYF.

The chain uses TRBV18 and TRBJ1-1; 10 positions agree with TRBD1. Per the germline V gene, CDR1 is KGHSH and CDR2 is LQKENI. This CDR3 spans 16 amino acids. Germline trimming cut 3 bases from V and 5 bases from J; bases unmatched to any gene: 9. The CDR3 sequence is CASSPGTGALGTEAFF. The CDR3 DNA follows: TGTGCCAGCTCACCCGGGACAGGGGCCTTGGGGACTGAAGCTTTCTTT.

Regarding this clone: This sample includes further DNA sequences coding for the same CDR3. V gene TRBV10-2 combines with J gene TRBJ1-5, with D perhaps TRBD1 (6 bases). Trimming took 4 bases from V and 0 from J, leaving 7 bases between them. The CDR3 consists of 14 residues. Germline values: CDR1 WSHSY, CDR2 SAAADI. CDR3 sequence (DNA): TGCGCCAGCAGTGGAGGGGGTAGCAATCAGCCCCAGCATTTT. Translation gives CASSGGGSNQPQHF.

This rearrangement joins TRBV10-1 to TRBJ2-7, with 8 positions matching TRBD1. Germline V lookup: CDR1 WNHNN, CDR2 SYGVQD (reference sequence). The CDR3 contains 13 residues. V shed 4 bases and J 5 bases; nucleotides not matched to a gene: 4. Here the CDR3 DNA reads TGCGCCAGCAGTGGACAGGGGTTCCACGAGCAGTACTTC. Translated, it gives CASSGQGFHEQYF.

This clone was seen a single time. CDR3 coding DNA: TGTGCCAGCAGTCCCCGGGGAGTTCAAGAGACCCAGTACTTC. It translates to CASSPRGVQETQYF. This rearrangement joins TRBV27 to TRBJ2-5, with D possibly TRBD2 on 5 matching bases. Germline loops: CDR1 MNHEY, CDR2 SMNVEV (reference sequence). The CDR3 length is 14 residues. V lost 5 bases and J lost 2, with 12 bases in between.

The J gene is TRBJ1-2, the V gene TRBV24-1, with a tentative D call TRBD1 (6 bases). V lost 2 bases, J lost 0 bases, and 9 bases lay in between. This CDR3 has 15 amino acids. In germline, CDR1 is KGHDR, CDR2 SFDVKD. The CDR3 reads CATSDSRDTNYGYTF. In DNA form, the CDR3 reads TGTGCCACCAGTGATTCCCGGGACACTAACTATGGCTACACCTTC.

V usage is TRBV10-1 and J usage is TRBJ2-7, with 8 positions matching TRBD1. V shed 4 bases, J shed 3 bases, and the junction held 5 bases outside the gene matches. CDR1 is WNHNN, CDR2 SYGVQD, per germline (reference sequence). This CDR3 has 14 amino acids. The CDR3 loop reads CASSGGTGFYEQYF. DNA of the CDR3: TGCGCCAGCAGTGGGGGGACAGGCTTCTACGAGCAGTACTTC.

The chain couples TRBV11-3 to TRBJ1-1, with D uncertain. Germline assignment: CDR1 SGHNT and CDR2 YENEEA. The V end was cut by 5 bases, the J end by 6 bases, with 13 bases between. CDR3 length equals 13 residues. The CDR3 nucleotides are TGTGCCAGCAGCCAGAGCGAGAGATCTGAAGCTTTCTTT. Residues: CASSQSERSEAFF. The full variable domain, in which reference TRBV11-3 and TRBJ1-1 provide the parts outside the CDR3, is EAGVVQSPRYKIIEKKQPVAFWCNPISGHNTLYWYLQNLGQGPELLIRYENEEAVDDSQLPKDRFSAERLKGVDSTLKIQPAELGDSAVYLCASSQSERSEAFFGQGTRLTVV.

The chain combines TRBV3-1 (or the pseudogene TRBV3-2) with TRBJ2-7; 9 bases are shared with TRBD2. The germline gives CDR1 LGHDT, CDR2 YNNKEL (reference sequence). The CDR3 has 14 amino acids. V shed 3 bases and J 3 bases; nucleotides not matched to a gene: 3. The CDR3 loop reads CASSHSGSGYEQYF. The CDR3 DNA follows: TGTGCCAGCAGCCATAGCGGGAGCGGCTACGAGCAGTACTTC.

This CDR3 is CASSPGLDNTGELFF. DNA of the CDR3: TGCGCCAGCAGTCCGGGACTAGACAACACCGGGGAGCTGTTTTTT. The J gene is TRBJ2-2, the V gene TRBV5-1; 8 nucleotides agree with TRBD2. Germline CDR1 SGHRS, CDR2 YFSETQ. CDR3 length: 15 amino acids. Trimming removed 5 bases from V and 2 bases from J; junction bases left unmatched: 5. Together with reference TRBV5-1 and TRBJ2-2, the CDR3 gives the full variable domain: KAGVTQTPRYLIKTRGQQVTLSCSPISGHRSVSWYQQTPGQGLQFLFEYFSETQRNKGNFPGRFSGRQFSNSRSEMNVSTLELGDSALYLCASSPGLDNTGELFFGEGSRLTVL.

CDR3 sequence: CASSSTLRWSNQPQHF. The CDR3 bases are TGTGCCAGCAGTTCGACATTGCGTTGGAGCAATCAGCCCCAGCATTTT. This sequence joins TRBV6-2 or TRBV6-3 and TRBJ1-5; D not resolved. Looked up from germline, CDR1 is MNHEY and CDR2 is SVGEGT. The CDR3 runs to 16 residues. Trimming left V 4 bases short and J 1 base short, with 14 bases between.

The rearrangement links TRBV28 to TRBJ2-7; TRBD1 agrees at 7 bases. Trimming cost V 8 bases and J 6 bases; bases outside gene matches: 7. The germline V gene encodes CDR1 MDHEN and CDR2 SYDVKM. CDR3 length: 12 amino acids. In DNA form, the CDR3 reads TGTGCCAGCGCAAGACAGGGATCCGAGCAGTACTTC. Protein: CASARQGSEQYF. The full variable domain, with the rest looked up from reference TRBV28 and TRBJ2-7, is DVKVTQSSRYLVKRTGEKVFLECVQDMDHENMFWYRQDPGLGLRLIYFSYDVKMKEKGDIPEGYSVSREKKERFSLILESASTNQTSMYLCASARQGSEQYFGPGTRLTVT.

CDR3 sequence reads: CASSQGRTSGQETQYF. Written as DNA, the CDR3 is TGTGCCAGCAGCCAAGGGCGGACTAGCGGACAAGAGACCCAGTACTTC. The V and J genes are TRBV3-1 (or the pseudogene TRBV3-2) and TRBJ2-5; 10 nucleotides agree with TRBD2. V lost 1 base to trimming and J lost 2 bases; unmatched junction nucleotides: 4. CDR1 is LGHDT and CDR2 is YNNKEL in the germline V gene (reference sequence). The CDR3 covers 16 residues.

This chain uses TRBV5-4 with TRBJ2-6; D perhaps matches TRBD2 (6 bases). This CDR3 comprises 16 residues. Germline values: CDR1 SGHNT, CDR2 YYREEE (reference sequence). The ends were cut back, 5 bases at V and 4 bases at J, with 16 bases in the middle. CDR3 nucleotide sequence: TGTGCCAGCAGTAGGGACTCTCCCAAGGGGGCCAACGTCCTGACTTTC. Amino acid sequence: CASSRDSPKGANVLTF.

This clone was seen a few times. The chain has TRBV27 and TRBJ2-7; D uncertain. V shed 5 bases and J shed 4 bases, with 12 bases lying between them. The CDR3 totals 13 residues. CDR1 is MNHEY, CDR2 SMNVEV, per germline (reference sequence). For the CDR3, the DNA is TGTGCCAGCAGTCCCCAATACGGTTACGAGCAGTACTTC. It specifies CASSPQYGYEQYF.

CDR3 sequence: CASSLDRGGISPLHF. As DNA, the CDR3 is TGCGCCAGCAGCTTGGACAGGGGTGGAATTTCACCCCTCCACTTT. This chain links TRBV5-1 with TRBJ1-6; 7 bases are a match to TRBD1. CDR3 size: 15 residues. Looked up from germline, CDR1 is SGHRS and CDR2 is YFSETQ. V shed 0 bases, J shed 9 bases, and the junction held 6 bases outside the gene matches.

The chain recombines TRBV28 with TRBJ2-7; perhaps TRBD2 as D (5 bases). Germline CDR1 is MDHEN and CDR2 is SYDVKM. V lost 7 bases and J lost 0, with 10 bases in between. The CDR3 totals 13 residues. This chain's CDR3 is CASKVGSSYEQYF. The DNA of the CDR3 is TGTGCCAGCAAGGTGGGGAGCTCCTACGAGCAGTACTTC. Full variable domain (remainder filled in from reference TRBV28 and TRBJ2-7): DVKVTQSSRYLVKRTGEKVFLECVQDMDHENMFWYRQDPGLGLRLIYFSYDVKMKEKGDIPEGYSVSREKKERFSLILESASTNQTSMYLCASKVGSSYEQYFGPGTRLTVT.

The V gene is TRBV5-1, the J gene TRBJ1-4; 9 nucleotides match TRBD1. Per the germline V gene, CDR1 is SGHRS and CDR2 is YFSETQ. The CDR3 spans 15 residues. With V trimmed by 4 bases and J by 5 bases, 6 bases remained unmatched. CDR3 protein: CASSRTGEGNEKLFF. CDR3 DNA sequence: TGCGCCAGCAGCCGGACAGGGGAAGGGAATGAAAAACTGTTTTTT.

The rearrangement links TRBV5-6 to TRBJ2-7; 9 bases map to TRBD1. Germline V gene sequence: CDR1 SGHDT, CDR2 YYEEEE. V shed 3 bases and J 0 bases; nucleotides not matched to a gene: 10. The CDR3 extends over 17 amino acids. This chain's CDR3 is CASSSRQGGPRSYEQYF. The CDR3 DNA reads as TGTGCCAGCAGCTCGAGACAGGGGGGGCCCCGCTCCTACGAGCAGTACTTC.

V gene TRBV7-9 combines with J gene TRBJ2-7, with TRBD1 matching 7 bases. The germline gives CDR1 SEHNR, CDR2 FQNEAQ (reference sequence). Unmatched junction bases numbered 8, after V lost 4 bases and J lost 2 bases. The CDR3 loop spans 15 amino acids. The CDR3 nucleotides are TGTGCCAGCAGCTCGGCCTCCGGGACAGCCTACGAGCAGTACTTC. Its protein product is CASSSASGTAYEQYF.

This clone was picked up one time. The J gene is TRBJ2-2, the V gene TRBV29-1; TRBD2 matches 10 bases. The germline V gene encodes CDR1 SQVTM and CDR2 ANQGSEA. Trimming took 5 bases from V and 1 from J; bases not matched to a gene: 16. The CDR3 covers 19 residues. For the CDR3, the DNA is TGCAGCGTTTGGATAGACCGTTTATTAGCGGGAGGGAACACCGGGGAGCTGTTTTTT. It yields the protein CSVWIDRLLAGGNTGELFF.

The chain carries TRBV28 and TRBJ2-1; 8 positions match TRBD2. The CDR3 is 17 residues long. In germline, CDR1 is MDHEN, CDR2 SYDVKM. V dropped 7 bases and J dropped 7; count of bases not matched to a gene: 18. The CDR3 region is CASNRGGVGGRRNEQFF. Written as DNA, the CDR3 is TGTGCCAGCAACCGGGGGGGCGTTGGCGGGAGGAGGAATGAGCAGTTCTTC. Full variable domain (outside the CDR3, taken from reference TRBV28 and TRBJ2-1): DVKVTQSSRYLVKRTGEKVFLECVQDMDHENMFWYRQDPGLGLRLIYFSYDVKMKEKGDIPEGYSVSREKKERFSLILESASTNQTSMYLCASNRGGVGGRRNEQFFGPGTRLTVL.

The chain recombines TRBV24-1 with TRBJ2-5; tentative D call: TRBD2 (6 bases). The CDR3 contains 15 residues. Germline V gene data show CDR1 as KGHDR and CDR2 as SFDVKD. Trimming cost V 1 base and J 7 bases, with 15 bases left between them. CDR3 sequence reads: CATSDFGGSLGTQYF. CDR3 sequence (DNA): TGTGCCACCAGTGATTTTGGGGGGAGCCTAGGGACCCAGTACTTC.

The genes are TRBV5-4 and TRBJ2-1; D is perhaps TRBD1 (6 bases). Germline V CDR1 and CDR2: SGHNT, YYREEE (reference sequence). CDR3 size: 15 residues. The V gene lost 3 bases and the J gene lost 0 bases, with 10 bases spanning the gap. The CDR3 sequence is CASSYTGSSYNEQFF. DNA for the CDR3: TGTGCCAGCAGCTATACAGGGAGCTCCTACAATGAGCAGTTCTTC.